This is a list of T cell receptor beta chains from one sample in a study of patients and donors after allogeneic stem cell transplantation. Each CDR3 protein gets one entry after TCRdb re-called the RT-PCR reads with MiXCR. Found here are about 160,000 distinct CDR3 sequences, about 40% of them singletons; the top ten hold 50% to 65%. The sequenced sample was blood, either unsorted or a sorted T cell fraction (not recorded which). These receptors were taken from a human donor who was either an allogeneic HSCT recipient or a stem cell or donor lymphocyte infusion donor (not recorded which). It is not recorded whose cells these are; they may come from a transplant donor. Each CDR3 is given with its conserved first and last residue. A D gene is named only where the DNA matches it firmly. Not all rows give a size; the values are once, few, many and, for expanded clones, a class.

v_call	j_call	d_call	clone_size	cdr3_aa	cdr3_nt
TRBV28	TRBJ1-5	NA	many	CASLPPNQPQHF	TGTGCCAGCCTACCGCCGAATCAGCCCCAGCATTTT
TRBV5-5	TRBJ2-2	NA	once	CASSLVPGDTGELFF	TGTGCCAGCAGCCTGGTCCCGGGGGACACCGGGGAGCTGTTTTTT
TRBV20-1	TRBJ2-1	TRBD2	few	CSARGAGGAYEQFF	TGCAGTGCTAGAGGCGCCGGGGGGGCTTATGAGCAGTTCTTC
TRBV9	TRBJ2-1	NA	NA	CASSASFQGPPYNEQFF	TGTGCCAGCAGCGCCTCTTTCCAGGGCCCTCCCTACAATGAGCAGTTCTTC
TRBV7-2	TRBJ1-3	NA	NA	CASNLGAGNTIYF	TGTGCCAGCAACTTGGGAGCTGGAAACACCATATATTTT
TRBV6-4	TRBJ2-1	NA	NA	CASSDSFFRQPPWQFF	TGTGCCAGCAGTGACTCGTTTTTCAGACAGCCCCCGTGGCAGTTCTTC
TRBV5-1	TRBJ1-2	NA	many	CASSLGQADYGYTF	TGCGCCAGCAGCTTGGGACAGGCGGACTATGGCTACACCTTC
TRBV6-1	TRBJ2-3	NA	few	CASSGRATDTQYF	TGTGCCAGCAGCGGCAGGGCCACAGATACGCAGTATTTT
TRBV25-1	TRBJ1-2	NA	NA	CASSGGRKGYGYTF	TGTGCCAGCAGCGGGGGGCGAAAGGGCTATGGCTACACCTTC
TRBV5-1	TRBJ1-1	TRBD1	few	CASSKGQGSTEAFF	TGCGCCAGCAGCAAGGGACAGGGGAGCACTGAAGCTTTCTTT
TRBV12-3/TRBV12-4	TRBJ2-7	NA	few	CASSFRSTAGPEQYF	TGTGCCAGCAGTTTTAGGTCAACGGCGGGACCCGAGCAGTACTTC
TRBV24-1	TRBJ1-1	NA	NA	CATSAPLTDKAFF	TGTGCCACCAGTGCCCCCTTGACCGACAAAGCTTTCTTT
TRBV10-3	TRBJ2-5	NA	few	CAISESPRIDETQYF	TGTGCCATCAGTGAGTCTCCTAGGATAGACGAGACCCAGTACTTC
TRBV6-5	TRBJ1-6	NA	few	CASPTSKDSPLHF	TGTGCCAGCCCAACTTCAAAGGACTCACCCCTCCACTTT
TRBV7-2	TRBJ1-6	NA	few	CASSSAGEPPLHF	TGTGCCAGCAGCTCTGCAGGGGAACCACCCCTCCACTTT
TRBV6-6	TRBJ1-2	NA	few	CASRDGLGYGYTF	TGTGCCAGCAGGGACGGCCTTGGGTATGGCTACACCTTC
TRBV7-9	TRBJ1-2	TRBD1	NA	CASSLIQGAWYGYTF	TGTGCCAGCAGCTTAATACAGGGGGCTTGGTATGGCTACACCTTC
TRBV7-3	TRBJ2-3	NA	NA	CASSLGSSTDTQYF	TGTGCCAGCAGCTTAGGGTCTAGCACAGATACGCAGTATTTT
TRBV29-1	TRBJ1-2	TRBD1	few	CSIVDSEDRVIPGYGYTF	TGCAGCATTGTTGACTCTGAGGACAGGGTTATCCCTGGCTATGGCTACACCTTC
TRBV27	TRBJ2-2	NA	NA	CASSLLAGAHTGELFF	TGTGCCAGCAGTTTATTGGCTGGGGCTCACACCGGGGAGCTGTTTTTT
TRBV12-3/TRBV12-4	TRBJ1-1	NA	NA	CASSTTTTKRDTEAFF	TGTGCCAGCAGCACTACCACCACGAAGCGTGACACTGAAGCTTTCTTT
TRBV12-3/TRBV12-4	TRBJ1-1	NA	NA	CASTKGTEAFF	TGTGCCAGCACCAAGGGCACTGAAGCTTTCTTT
TRBV5-1	TRBJ2-2	TRBD1	NA	CASLDRENTGELFF	TGCGCCAGCTTAGACAGGGAGAACACCGGGGAGCTGTTTTTT
TRBV12-3/TRBV12-4	TRBJ2-5	TRBD2	NA	CASSSRGLGPQETQYF	TGTGCCAGCAGTTCTAGAGGACTAGGGCCCCAAGAGACCCAGTACTTC
TRBV6-2/TRBV6-3	TRBJ2-5	NA	few	CASSYPTSLSRETQYF	TGTGCCAGCAGTTACCCCACTAGCCTAAGTAGGGAGACCCAGTACTTC
TRBV5-1	TRBJ2-1	NA	NA	CASSFRGGSSYNEQFF	TGCGCCAGCAGCTTTAGAGGGGGGAGCTCCTACAATGAGCAGTTCTTC
TRBV4-2	TRBJ1-4	NA	few	CASSQDGGVGRNEKLFF	TGTGCCAGCAGCCAAGATGGGGGGGTGGGCCGTAATGAAAAACTGTTTTTT
TRBV29-1	TRBJ2-7	NA	NA	CSATDGSYEQYF	TGCAGCGCCACCGACGGGTCCTACGAGCAGTACTTC
TRBV5-1	TRBJ2-5	NA	NA	CASSPNAYQETQYF	TGCGCCAGCAGCCCAAACGCGTACCAAGAGACCCAGTACTTC